These T cell receptor beta chains were read from a single sample in a study of human T cells and chemical hapten exposure. Each CDR3 protein gets one entry after TCRdb re-called the RACE reads with MiXCR. Of 65,000 to 90,000 distinct CDR3 sequences in the sample, 13% to 15% were seen once. The source material was whole blood, sampled in connection with sensitization to the hapten diphenylcyclopropenone (DPC). These receptors all come from a woman between 45 and 60 years old with alopecia areata. Some clones in this sample may be carry-over from other donors' samples. The CDR3 runs from the conserved cysteine through the conserved F or W. A D gene is named only where the DNA matches it firmly. Clone size is stated in some rows and not others, as once, few, many or a class when expanded.

DNA	CDR3	J	D	V	size
TGTGCCAGCAGTTACCGATTAGCGGGAGGCCCCGGGGAGCTGTTTTTT	CASSYRLAGGPGELFF	TRBJ2-2	TRBD2	TRBV6-5	few
TGTGCCAGCACCGAAGGTTTGGGGGCTAACACCGGGGAGCTGTTTTTT	CASTEGLGANTGELFF	TRBJ2-2	.	TRBV11-2	.
TGTGCCAGCACCCTACTTGGGGTGGGGAACACCGGGGAGCTGTTTTTT	CASTLLGVGNTGELFF	TRBJ2-2	.	TRBV11-2	many
TGTGCCAGCAGCGGCGGGGCCCCGGGACTAGCGGGAGCTGAGACCCAGTACTTC	CASSGGAPGLAGAETQYF	TRBJ2-5	TRBD2	TRBV11-2	few
TGTGCCAGCAGTTACTCGATAGTCTTGACGGCAAGCTCCTATAATTCACCCCTCCACTTT	CASSYSIVLTASSYNSPLHF	TRBJ1-6	.	TRBV6-6	.
TGTGCCAGCAGCTTAGCGGGGCCAGGGGTTAGGTACGAGCAGTACTTC	CASSLAGPGVRYEQYF	TRBJ2-7	.	TRBV7-8	few
TGTGCCAGCAGCTTGAGACTGGCGGGACAGGGGAATCAGCCCCAGCATTTT	CASSLRLAGQGNQPQHF	TRBJ1-5	TRBD1	TRBV5-5	few
TGCGCCAGCAGCTACCTAGCGGGAGACGGAGATACGCAGTATTTT	CASSYLAGDGDTQYF	TRBJ2-3	TRBD2	TRBV5-1	.
TGCAGCGCTCCGGGACAGGGGGTGCATGGCTACACCTTC	CSAPGQGVHGYTF	TRBJ1-2	TRBD1	TRBV29-1	many
TGTGCCAGCAGCGCCGGACCGTCCACCAGCTCTGGGGCCAACGTCCTGACTTTC	CASSAGPSTSSGANVLTF	TRBJ2-6	.	TRBV7-6	many
TGTGCCAGCAGCTTAGAGGACACAGGAGTAACCACCATATATTTT	CASSLEDTGVTTIYF	TRBJ1-3	.	TRBV7-6	.
TGTGCCAGCAGCTTAGGAGTTCTTGACAACACAGATACGCAGTATTTT	CASSLGVLDNTDTQYF	TRBJ2-3	.	TRBV7-2	few
TGTGCCAGCAGCGGGTCAACCGGGGGCAGAGTACTCAATGAGCAGTTCTTC	CASSGSTGGRVLNEQFF	TRBJ2-1	.	TRBV5-8	few
TGTGCCAGCAGTCGACCTTTGAACAGGGCACCCTACAATGAGCAGTTCTTC	CASSRPLNRAPYNEQFF	TRBJ2-1	.	TRBV6-2/TRBV6-3	few
TGTGCCAGCAGTTTAGGGAATGAGCAGTTCTTC	CASSLGNEQFF	TRBJ2-1	.	TRBV27	.
TGTGCCAGCAGCTTAGGTAGTCATTCCGGGGAGCTGTTTTTT	CASSLGSHSGELFF	TRBJ2-2	.	TRBV7-2	few
TGTGCCAGCAGTTTACTGGCCGGGTACGAGCAGTACTTC	CASSLLAGYEQYF	TRBJ2-7	.	TRBV27	many
TGTGCCAGCACCAACAATGGAAACACCATATATTTT	CASTNNGNTIYF	TRBJ1-3	.	TRBV28	few
TGTGCCAGCAGCCAAGCCGGGACACGCAATCAGCCCCAGCATTTT	CASSQAGTRNQPQHF	TRBJ1-5	.	TRBV7-9	few
TGCAGCGTTACCCCCCGGGGCCACGAGCAGTACTTC	CSVTPRGHEQYF	TRBJ2-7	.	TRBV29-1	.
TGTGCCAGCAGTAATTGGGAAGACCTCCCGCAGAACACTGAAGCTTTCTTT	CASSNWEDLPQNTEAFF	TRBJ1-1	.	TRBV6-2/TRBV6-3	.
TGTGCCAGCAGCCCCCTTACCGGGGAGCTGTTTTTT	CASSPLTGELFF	TRBJ2-2	.	TRBV11-2	few
TGCAGCGTTGAAAGCAGGGTCGTTACTGAAGCTTTCTTT	CSVESRVVTEAFF	TRBJ1-1	.	TRBV29-1	.
TGTGCCAGCAGGCCCGGGGGCGCCGGAACTGAAGCTTTCTTT	CASRPGGAGTEAFF	TRBJ1-1	.	TRBV6-1	many
TGTGCCAGCAGCGGGGAACAAAACACCGGGGAGCTGTTTTTT	CASSGEQNTGELFF	TRBJ2-2	.	TRBV11-3	.
TGTGCCAGCAGTTACTCGAGGGGTAGGGGTCAAGCATTCTCCTACGAGCAGTACTTC	CASSYSRGRGQAFSYEQYF	TRBJ2-7	.	TRBV6-6	few
TGTGCCAGCAGTTTTATGGGGACCCCCTATGGCTACACCTTC	CASSFMGTPYGYTF	TRBJ1-2	.	TRBV12-3/TRBV12-4	few
TGTGTCAGTAGTTTCGGGACCCAGTCCTACGAGCAGTACTTC	CVSSFGTQSYEQYF	TRBJ2-7	.	TRBV19	.
TGCAGTGCTAGAGTGCTCCTCCGCCCGGGCTCCTACGAGCAGTACTTC	CSARVLLRPGSYEQYF	TRBJ2-7	.	TRBV20-1	few
TGTGCCAGCAGTTCGGGGACAGGGATATCCGAGCAGTACTTC	CASSSGTGISEQYF	TRBJ2-7	TRBD1	TRBV6-5	few
TGTGCCAGCTCACTCGCTCAGGGGGCAACTAATGAAAAACTGTTTTTT	CASSLAQGATNEKLFF	TRBJ1-4	TRBD1	TRBV18	few
TGCGCCAGCAGCATCTCCGGGAAGAACACCGGGGAGCTGTTTTTT	CASSISGKNTGELFF	TRBJ2-2	.	TRBV10-2	few
TGTGCCAGCAGCTTAGAAGGGCGGCGGGAGTCGTTCTTC	CASSLEGRRESFF	TRBJ2-1	TRBD2	TRBV7-2	.
TGCAGCGTTCGACAGGAGTACACTGAAGCTTTCTTT	CSVRQEYTEAFF	TRBJ1-1	.	TRBV29-1	.
TGCGCCAGCAGCGGGACAAGGGGGACCCCGAACACTGAAGCTTTCTTT	CASSGTRGTPNTEAFF	TRBJ1-1	.	TRBV5-1	few
TGCAGCGTTGAGAGATCCTACGAGCAGTACTTC	CSVERSYEQYF	TRBJ2-7	.	TRBV29-1	.
TGTGCCAGCAGATTCACTAGCTCCTACGAGCAGTACTTC	CASRFTSSYEQYF	TRBJ2-7	.	TRBV6-6	few
TGTGTCAGTACATGGGGTCGGAACACTGAAGCTTTCTTT	CVSTWGRNTEAFF	TRBJ1-1	.	TRBV19	.
TGTGCCAGCAGCTTAGTCGTCGGTGGTGATACGCAGTATTTT	CASSLVVGGDTQYF	TRBJ2-3	.	TRBV11-2	few
TGCAGTGGGGGACTAGCGGGAGTGGGAGATACGCAGTATTTT	CSGGLAGVGDTQYF	TRBJ2-3	TRBD2	TRBV20-1	.
TGTGCCATCACCAACACAGGGTACACTGAAGCTTTCTTT	CAITNTGYTEAFF	TRBJ1-1	.	TRBV10-3	.
TGTGCCAGCACCGTATTTGATGAGCAGTTCTTC	CASTVFDEQFF	TRBJ2-1	.	TRBV12-3/TRBV12-4	.
TGTGCCAGCAGTTTACACCCCCACAGGGGGACTTTCACCGGGGAGCTGTTTTTT	CASSLHPHRGTFTGELFF	TRBJ2-2	TRBD1	TRBV27	.
TGCGCCAGCAGCACTGGGTCCTTATCCAACACTGAAGCTTTCTTT	CASSTGSLSNTEAFF	TRBJ1-1	.	TRBV5-1	many
TGTGCCAGCAGCTTAGCCCTGGGAGGCTACGAGCAGTACTTC	CASSLALGGYEQYF	TRBJ2-7	.	TRBV7-9	.
TGCAGCGTGAGCCCCCTCCAGGGCGACAATGGCTACACCTTC	CSVSPLQGDNGYTF	TRBJ1-2	.	TRBV29-1	.
TGTGCCAGCACCGTGGGACTAGCGGAATACAATGAGCAGTTCTTC	CASTVGLAEYNEQFF	TRBJ2-1	TRBD2	TRBV28	.
TGTGCCAGCAGTCCGGACAGGGGACCTTACACTGAAGCTTTCTTT	CASSPDRGPYTEAFF	TRBJ1-1	TRBD1	TRBV28	.
TGTGCCAGCAGCCTAGCGGATAGCACCGCCTACGAGCAGTACTTC	CASSLADSTAYEQYF	TRBJ2-7	TRBD2	TRBV7-2	.
TGTGCCAGCAGCTCCGAAAATTCACCCCTCCACTTT	CASSSENSPLHF	TRBJ1-6	.	TRBV5-4	.
TGTGCCAGCACCAACGGGGGACTCTATGGCTACACCTTC	CASTNGGLYGYTF	TRBJ1-2	.	TRBV6-2/TRBV6-3	.
TGTGCCAGCAGTTTAGCAATGCACAGCATCCAGTACTTC	CASSLAMHSIQYF	TRBJ2-5	.	TRBV12-3/TRBV12-4	few
TGTGCCACAGGGGCAGGGGCCTCCTATGGCTACACCTTC	CATGAGASYGYTF	TRBJ1-2	.	TRBV10-3	once
TGTGCCAGCTCAGTCCGGACTGATGAAAAACTGTTTTTT	CASSVRTDEKLFF	TRBJ1-4	.	TRBV18	once
TGTGCCAGCAGCGTGTCACAGGGTGACTACAATGAGCAGTTCTTC	CASSVSQGDYNEQFF	TRBJ2-1	.	TRBV9	few
TGTGCCAGCAGCTTATACAGCGGGAGTAAAGATACGCAGTATTTT	CASSLYSGSKDTQYF	TRBJ2-3	TRBD2	TRBV7-2	few
TGCAGCGTTGCTGGGGTTGACACTGAAGCTTTCTTT	CSVAGVDTEAFF	TRBJ1-1	.	TRBV29-1	few